Sequencing of this T cell receptor beta chain was carried out in a study of Ad26.COV2.S vaccination and SARS-CoV-2 variants. Study-level background: The donor participated in the COV1001 trial, in its Ad26.COV2.S arm.

Treatment meaning: roughly 20 received Ad26.COV2.S at low or high dose, single or two shots; about 5 received placebo; per-sample allocation not given. Following the first vaccine or placebo injection, samples were taken on day 63. Ad26.COV2.S expressed prefusion-stabilized spike from the original Wuhan strain. The assay was immunoSEQ multiplex PCR, and TCRdb's table has in-frame clones only and misses some. Among more than 300,000 clones listed, about 85% were seen once. V lost 0 bases and J lost 1, with 12 bases in between. The CDR3 has 16 residues. Germline V gene data show CDR1 as MGHRA and CDR2 as YSYEKL. As concerns this clone: The antigen remains unidentified.

Study outcomes and limitations: Analyses of TCR breadth and depth may have underestimated total T cell responses.

This receptor was identified in a person aged 18 to 59 who received the Ad26.COV2.S COVID-19 vaccine or a placebo. Material: peripheral blood, obtained in a trial of Ad26.COV2.S vaccine versus placebo. The chain employs TRBV4-1 and TRBJ1-1, with a weak D call TRBD1 (5 bases). Written as DNA, the CDR3 is TGCGCCAGCAGCCAAGACCGGGACGTGACGAACACTGAAGCTTTCTTT. Translation: CASSQDRDVTNTEAFF.